This T cell receptor beta chain appears in the sequencing data of a study of CD8+ T cells in alopecia areata. As concerns this clone: These gene names are mouse names. The CDR3 goes on 4 residues after the read ends, and that part is filled in from the germline J gene.

The CDR3 runs 17 residues. V lost 0 bases and J lost 4, with 17 bases in between. Germline V lookup: CDR1 NSQYPW, CDR2 LRSPGD (reference sequence). Investigators isolated RNA and reverse transcribed it into cDNA to act as the sequencing template. Produced via immunoSEQ multiplex PCR; TCRdb's table is partial and in-frame only. The sample gives about 110,000 clones, none seen only once, and the top ten clones hold 15% to 20%. Specimen: lesional skin. The sequence was obtained from a C3H/HeJ mouse with alopecia areata. The strain is characterized by the MHC haplotype H2-k. The chain is built from TRBV1 and TRBJ2-3; possible D gene TRBD2, 7 bases. CDR3 in amino acids: CTCSADKGGRGSETLYF. The part of the CDR3 DNA that was read is TGCACCTGCAGTGCAGATAAGGGGGGGAGAGGGTCAGAA.